These 25 T cell receptor beta chains were sequenced from one sample in a study of blood T cell repertoires in COVID-19 (dated by TCRdb to 2020 to 2022). Libraries were built with the immunoSEQ multiplex PCR assay. TCRdb's version of the immuneACCESS table is confined to in-frame rearrangements and falls short of the full clone set. An unresolved V gene accounts for under half of the shortfall where checked; the remainder is of unknown origin. The sample table lists about 65,000 clones, approximately 93% of them with a count of one. The ten largest clonotypes hold roughly 2.7% of the sample. Specimen: peripheral blood. The receptors derive from a man between 70 and 80 years old with active COVID-19.

This clone came up once. The V and J genes are TRBV27 and TRBJ2-7; possibly TRBD2 for D (5 bases). Deletions cut 6 bases from V and 3 bases from J, with 12 bases between. Germline lookup yields CDR1 MNHEY and CDR2 SMNVEV (reference sequence). This CDR3 is 13 amino acids long. The DNA of the CDR3 is TGTGCCAGCAGACCCACCGGACTCTACGAGCAGTACTTC. As protein: CASRPTGLYEQYF.

The CDR3 reads CASKQGAREGIQYF. CDR3 bases: TGTGCCAGTAAACAGGGGGCGCGGGAGGGCATTCAGTACTTC. The V call is TRBV19, the J call TRBJ2-4, with D perhaps assigned TRBD1 or TRBD2 (9 bases each). Per germline, CDR1 LNHDA and CDR2 SQIVND (reference sequence). V lost 7 bases to trimming and J lost 9 bases, with 19 bases between them. The CDR3 totals 14 residues.

The J gene is TRBJ2-7, the V gene TRBV27, with 7 bases that match TRBD2. Germline CDR1 is MNHEY and CDR2 is SMNVEV (reference sequence). The length of the CDR3 is 16 residues. Trimming cost V 6 bases and J 7 bases; bases outside gene matches: 18. CDR3 coding DNA: TGTGCCAGCAGCAACCCAGCGGGACTACCGAAGGGAGAGCAGTACTTC. Encoded protein: CASSNPAGLPKGEQYF.

V and J are TRBV21-1 and TRBJ2-2; the D call TRBD2 from the table was never checked on the DNA. TRBV21-1 is a known pseudogene. The CDR3 extends over 15 amino acids. The CDR3 DNA reads as TGTGCCAGCAGCAAAGTCGTCAGAGGGACCGGGGAGCTGTTTTTT. This sequence encodes CASSKVVRGTGELFF.

In its sample, this clone was seen once. V is TRBV2 and J is TRBJ2-3, with 14 positions matching TRBD2. Germline lookup yields CDR1 SNHLY and CDR2 FYNNEI. The length of the CDR3 is 14 residues. V gave up 6 bases and J gave up 10 bases; unmatched junction bases: 6. The CDR3 DNA follows: TGTGCCAGCAGAAGACTAGCGGGGGGGGCAGCGCAGTATTTT. Translated: CASRRLAGGAAQYF.

V is TRBV21-1 and J is TRBJ1-5; the D call of TRBD1 is as the table states it, not checked on the DNA. TRBV21-1 is an annotated pseudogene. The CDR3 runs to 16 residues. CDR3 region: CASILVWTGSHQPQHF. CDR3 nucleotides: TGTGCCAGCATCCTGGTGTGGACAGGCAGCCATCAGCCCCAGCATTTT.

The chain links TRBV5-6 to TRBJ2-1, with a weak D call TRBD1 (7 bases). Germline V gives CDR1 SGHDT, CDR2 YYEEEE. V was trimmed by 4 bases and J by 6 bases, leaving 23 bases between them. The CDR3 covers 17 residues. Here the CDR3 DNA reads TGTGCCAGCAGCCTACGGGGGAATTGGGGACAGCTCAATGAGCAGTTCTTC. Translated, it gives CASSLRGNWGQLNEQFF.

V usage is TRBV28 and J usage is TRBJ2-4; D perhaps matches TRBD2 (5 bases). CDR1 MDHEN and CDR2 SYDVKM come from the germline V gene. This CDR3 region has 18 residues. V lost 2 bases and J lost 1, with 18 bases in between. CDR3 loop: CASSLRARASGAKNIQYF. CDR3 DNA: TGTGCCAGCAGTTTAAGGGCCCGGGCCTCGGGGGCCAAAAACATTCAGTACTTC.

The chain links TRBV2 to TRBJ2-5; 10 nucleotides align to TRBD2. Germline CDR1 is SNHLY and CDR2 is FYNNEI. V was clipped by 4 bases and J by 5 bases; unmatched bases: 4. There are 14 residues in the CDR3. DNA of the CDR3: TGTGCCAGCAGTGTGGGTAGCGGGGGGGAGACCCAGTACTTC. Translated, it gives CASSVGSGGETQYF.

The chain joins TRBV6-5 to TRBJ1-2, with D uncertain. CDR3 length: 14 amino acids. Trimming left V 6 bases short and J 4 bases short, with 15 bases between. Germline V gives CDR1 MNHEY, CDR2 SVGAGI. The CDR3 is CASRNGATTYGYTF. The CDR3 nucleotides read TGTGCCAGCAGGAACGGAGCAACGACCTATGGCTACACCTTC.

This clone has only a few counts. The chain is built from TRBV2 and TRBJ2-7; TRBD1 aligns across 8 bases. Germline V gene sequence: CDR1 SNHLY, CDR2 FYNNEI. Trimming cost V 7 bases and J 7 bases; bases outside gene matches: 15. This CDR3 is 15 amino acids long. The CDR3 DNA follows: TGTGCCAGCACCCCGGACAGGGCCGCGGGTTGGGAGCAGTACGTC. Translating it yields CASTPDRAAGWEQYV.

This clone counts as medium-sized. The CDR3 region has the DNA TGCGCCAGCACAGCCGACAGAGAACACAATCAGCCCCAGCATTTT. Its translation: CASTADREHNQPQHF. This chain joins TRBV23-1 and TRBJ1-5; tentatively, D is TRBD1 (5 bases). TRBV23-1 is marked as an open reading frame, function uncertain. V dropped 7 bases and J dropped 3 bases, with 16 bases sitting between them. The CDR3 consists of 15 residues.

V and J are TRBV24-1 and TRBJ2-3, with D perhaps matching TRBD1 (6 bases). The CDR3 extends over 13 amino acids. The V gene's germline CDR1 is KGHDR and CDR2 SFDVKD. The germline V and J ends were trimmed by 4 bases and 3 bases, with 7 bases remaining between them. As DNA, the CDR3 is TGTGCCACCAGTGAGGACAGTACAGATACGCAGTATTTT. This codes for CATSEDSTDTQYF.

This clone has more than one count but fewer than ten. The chain joins TRBV5-4 to TRBJ2-3; 11 nucleotides line up with TRBD2. CDR3 length: 18 residues. CDR1 and CDR2 from the germline V gene are SGHNT and YYREEE (reference sequence). The J segment lost 1 base and the V segment lost 0 bases, leaving 7 bases of the junction unmatched. CDR3 bases: TGTGCCAGCAGCTTGGGGCTAGCGGGGGGTCTCGGCACAGATACGCAGTATTTT. It encodes CASSLGLAGGLGTDTQYF.

The J gene is TRBJ1-4, the V gene TRBV11-2, with a weak D call TRBD1 (5 bases). The germline gives CDR1 SGHAT, CDR2 FQNNGV. CDR3 length: 16 amino acids. Between the trimmed V and J ends, which lost 1 base and 5 bases, there was a span of 14 bases. CDR3 in amino acids: CASSLGPGLMNEKLFF. In DNA, the CDR3 is TGTGCCAGCAGCTTAGGTCCGGGACTGATGAATGAAAAACTGTTTTTT.

The chain employs TRBV19 and TRBJ2-7; 9 positions match TRBD1. Trimming at V came to 4 bases and at J to 5 bases, leaving 6 bases not matched to a gene. CDR1 LNHDA and CDR2 SQIVND come from the germline V gene (reference sequence). This CDR3 region has 14 residues. The CDR3: CASSKGQGSDEQYV. CDR3 sequence (DNA): TGTGCCAGTAGTAAGGGACAGGGTTCGGACGAGCAGTACGTC.

A few counts support this clone. The chain joins TRBV2 to TRBJ1-5; maybe TRBD1 (5 bases). The V gene lost 2 bases and the J gene lost 3 bases, with 14 bases spanning the gap. Germline lookup yields CDR1 SNHLY and CDR2 FYNNEI. The CDR3 is 16 amino acids. The CDR3 DNA reads as TGTGCCAGCAGTGAACAGAAGGGGATTCTCAATCAGCCCCAGCATTTT. Protein sequence: CASSEQKGILNQPQHF.

A single count supports this clone. The chain couples TRBV6-6 to TRBJ1-1, with D perhaps matching TRBD1 (5 bases). CDR1 is MNHNY and CDR2 is SVGAGI in the germline V gene (reference sequence). Trimming cost V 2 bases and J 3 bases, with 16 bases left between them. There are 16 residues in the CDR3. The CDR3 spells CASSYPGPTGDTEAFF. The CDR3 DNA follows: TGTGCCAGCAGTTACCCGGGGCCGACGGGAGACACTGAAGCTTTCTTT.

CDR3: CASSRQLFSYEQYV. The CDR3 DNA reads TGTGCCAGCAGTCGACAGTTGTTTTCCTACGAGCAGTACGTC. The V and J genes are TRBV6-5 and TRBJ2-7, with D possibly being TRBD1 (5 bases). The CDR3 runs 14 residues. Germline CDR1 MNHEY, CDR2 SVGAGI. The V end lost 5 bases, the J end lost 1 base, and 12 bases lay between the germline ends.

The chain carries TRBV18 and TRBJ2-3; unclear D gene. This CDR3 has 15 amino acids. V lost 1 base, J lost 0 bases, and 8 bases lay in between. Germline CDR1 is KGHSH and CDR2 is LQKENI. Written as DNA, the CDR3 is TGTGCCAGCTCACCACTAGCCTCTAGCACAGATACGCAGTATTTT. Translating it yields CASSPLASSTDTQYF.

This clone was picked up one time. The chain carries TRBV4-3 and TRBJ1-5, with D uncertain. Germline CDR1 reads LGHNA; CDR2 reads YSLEER. V gave up 0 bases and J gave up 2 bases, with 8 bases separating them. The CDR3 is made up of 15 amino acids. The CDR3 region has the DNA TGCGCCAGCAGCCAAGATATGGGAGGCAATCAGCCCCAGCATTTT. Its protein is CASSQDMGGNQPQHF.

The chain has TRBV24-1 and TRBJ2-3, with TRBD2 as a possible D gene (5 bases). CDR1 KGHDR and CDR2 SFDVKD come from the germline V gene. Trimming took off 4 bases at V and 3 bases at J, with 13 bases between the two ends. The CDR3 is 15 residues long. In DNA form, the CDR3 reads TGTGCCACCAGTGACCCCGCGGGCAGGACAGATACGCAGTATTTT. Translation gives CATSDPAGRTDTQYF.

The V gene is TRBV4-1, the J gene TRBJ2-5, with 8 positions matching TRBD2. V lost 0 bases and J lost 1; bases outside the gene matches: 13. This CDR3 is built from 19 residues. Germline V gene data show CDR1 as MGHRA and CDR2 as YSYEKL. The CDR3 region is CASSQERGFKRGPQETQYF. CDR3 sequence (DNA): TGCGCCAGCAGCCAAGAAAGAGGGTTTAAGCGGGGGCCCCAAGAGACCCAGTACTTC.

The V call is TRBV9, the J call TRBJ1-5; the match to TRBD1 covers 8 bases. There are 14 residues in the CDR3. Germline V gene sequence: CDR1 SGDLS, CDR2 YYNGEE. Trimming cost V 3 bases and J 7 bases; bases outside gene matches: 6. This chain's CDR3 is CASSAGQGGQPQHF. In DNA, the CDR3 is TGTGCCAGCAGCGCCGGACAGGGTGGGCAGCCCCAGCATTTT.

The chain uses TRBV6-2 or TRBV6-3 and TRBJ2-2, with 8 positions matching TRBD1. The CDR3 runs to 15 residues. The germline V gene encodes CDR1 MNHEY and CDR2 SVGEGT. J gave up 3 bases and V 6 bases, and 6 bases lay outside the gene matches. The CDR3 spells CASSRQGAHTGELFF. CDR3 DNA sequence: TGTGCCAGCAGCCGCCAGGGGGCCCACACCGGGGAGCTGTTTTTT.